This T cell receptor beta chain was captured in a study of T cells in Graves' hyperthyroidism and ophthalmopathy. Reasons for excluding patients were uncontrolled infection, other autoimmune disease, pregnancy or lactation. By sample share, this clonotype is medium-sized. Researchers took RNA transcripts and amplified the TCR beta CDR3 regions from them. An initial round of RT-PCR targeting the TCR CDR3 relied on the HTBI primer set. TCRdb reprocessed the multiplex PCR reads with MiXCR, giving one entry per CDR3 protein. The sample lists hundreds of thousands of distinct CDR3 sequences; approximately 14% were seen once. The CDR3 contains 15 residues. Germline CDR1 and CDR2: DFQATT and SNEGSKA (reference sequence). V lost 0 bases to trimming and J lost 0 bases, with 10 bases between them.

Specimen: blood. The chain carries TRBV20-1 and TRBJ2-3; possible D gene TRBD2, 5 bases. The clonotype was recovered from a woman in her sixties or seventies with Graves' ophthalmopathy. The CDR3 is CSARDAGLSTDTQYF. The CDR3 DNA is TGCAGTGCTAGAGATGCGGGCCTGAGCACAGATACGCAGTATTTT.